The present T cell receptor beta chain was sequenced within a study of T-cell memory formation after mild COVID-19 (dated by TCRdb to about 2021). Turning to the overall study: TCR sequence clusters from the two donors were largely donor specific. In two donors, T-cell clones that expanded and contracted after mild COVID-19 were followed by sequencing TCRalpha and TCRbeta repertoires longitudinally. Two young, previously healthy adult volunteers made up the cohort, one male and one female.

PBMCs were isolated by Ficoll-Paque density gradient centrifugation. The run used an Illumina NovaSeq 6000. cDNA libraries for TCRalpha and TCRbeta were prepared by 5'RACE using constant-segment primers, with sample barcodes and unique molecular identifiers added. RNA was extracted from every sample with Trizol reagent. The libraries were amplified in two PCR steps, and the second step added a second sample barcode and Illumina TruSeq adapters. The libraries were sequenced on an Illumina NovaSeq using 2 x 150 bp paired-end reads. In the paper's pipeline: With migec v1.2.7, reads were demultiplexed and then collapsed into UMI-guided consensus sequences. Using mixcr v2.1.11, UMI consensuses were aligned to TRA and TRB V and J templates and then assembled into clonotypes. A clonotype was counted as expanded or contracted only if both edgeR and NoisET called the change significant, with noise models trained on biological replicates. edgeR calls used a false discovery rate-adjusted p below 0.01 and a log2 fold-change threshold of 1. As an exploratory analysis of dynamics, max-normalized trajectories of the 1000 most abundant clonotypes were examined by PCA with hierarchical clustering. The CD4 or CD8 phenotype of responding clones was assigned using the separately sequenced CD4+ and CD8+ repertoires. TCRdb ran its own pipeline on the public reads, namely fastp trimming at Q25 and MiXCR clone calling, and kept in-frame beta chains. Every distinct CDR3 protein forms one entry, paired with its most common genes and DNA. These V and J calls originate from TCRdb's pipeline instead of the authors' own analysis. This sample holds 410,000 or so distinct CDR3 sequences; roughly a quarter were observed only once. The ten top clones hold about an eighth of the sample.

This clonotype occurred a few times. Its antigen is currently not known. Base qualities are not recorded, but no much larger clone differs from it by a single base. Trimming at the junction amounts to 5 bases on V and 0 bases on J, and the germline ends lie 13 bases apart. For CDR1 and CDR2, the germline V gene lists LGHNA and YNFKEQ. The CDR3 holds 16 amino acids from the cysteine to the phenylalanine. Only the CDR3 portion is preserved as DNA: 48 bases, with reading frame beginning at the first base. What the study reported, not specific to this receptor: Some responding clones were found in pre-infection memory, which suggests that pre-existing cross-reactive memory T cells took part in the SARS-CoV-2 response. SARS-CoV-2 specificity of the second-wave clones peaking on day 37 was not confirmed. The study included only a couple of mild cases, and larger cohorts that include severe cases with pre-infection samples were judged to be necessary. Contracting CD4+ clones were found mainly in CM and EM memory subsets, while CD8+ clones were enriched in EMRA. Clones contracting from day 15 to 85 had balanced CD4/CD8 phenotypes, while a second wave expanding from day 15 to 37 was biased towards CD4+.

This chain joins TRBV4-2 to TRBJ1-4; the D segment cannot be called with confidence. The TCR was taken from an adult woman who had mild COVID-19 (a few samples of this study predate the infection). The sample titles of this study are shuffled in the database, so cell type and time point are left out; the donor was told from shared clones. Sequenced sample: PBMCs or a T cell subset sorted from them (not recorded which). Here the CDR3 is given as CASSTARFSTNEKLFF. At the DNA level, the sequence is TGTGCCAGCAGCACAGCCCGATTTTCAACTAATGAAAAACTGTTTTTT.